The rows below give T cell receptor beta chains drawn from one sample of a study of blood T cell repertoires in COVID-19. Generated by immunoSEQ multiplex PCR, the TCRdb table keeps only in-frame clones and is missing some. The profile covers hundreds of thousands of clones, with around 82% appearing a single time and 3% to 4% taken by the ten largest. Sequenced material: peripheral blood. Every receptor here comes from an elderly woman with acute or convalescent COVID-19. Both conserved end residues are part of each CDR3. D genes are given only for firm matches. Clone size is not always given. Where it is, it says once, few, many or a class for expanded clones.

j_call clone_size d_call v_call cdr3_nt cdr3_aa
TRBJ1-1 NA TRBD1 TRBV12-3/TRBV12-4 TGTGCCAGCAGTTCACAGGGGACTGAAGCTTTCTTT CASSSQGTEAFF
TRBJ1-1 once NA TRBV6-2/TRBV6-3 TGTGCCAGCAGTTACGGCCCAGGGGTTTTAAACACTGAAGCTTTCTTT CASSYGPGVLNTEAFF
TRBJ1-2 NA TRBD1 TRBV5-4 TGTGCCAGCAGCTTACAGGGGGCGCCTGGCTACACCTTC CASSLQGAPGYTF
TRBJ1-1 NA NA TRBV5-1 TGCGCCAGCAGCTTGACAATGAACACTGAAGCTTTCTTT CASSLTMNTEAFF
TRBJ2-2 NA TRBD1 TRBV24-1 TGTGCCGCCGGGACAGGGGGAAAAACCGGGGAGCTGTTTTTT CAAGTGGKTGELFF
TRBJ2-5 NA NA TRBV19 TGTGCCAGTAGTACAGGGGCGGACTCCGAGAGGGACTTC CASSTGADSERDF
TRBJ2-7 NA TRBD2 TRBV7-2 TGTGCCAGCAGCTTATTGGGACTAGCGGGATTCTCCTACGAGCAGTACTTC CASSLLGLAGFSYEQYF
TRBJ1-1 NA TRBD1 TRBV7-2 TGTGCCAGCAGCTTTTCCAGGGGGCAAACTGAAGCTTTCTTT CASSFSRGQTEAFF
TRBJ2-6 NA NA TRBV6-2/TRBV6-3 TGTGCCAGCAGTTATATTCGGGTATCCTCTGGGGCCAACGTCCTGACTTTC CASSYIRVSSGANVLTF
TRBJ1-3 few NA TRBV4-1 TGCGCCAGCAGCCAAGGAGACTCTGGAAACACCATATATTTT CASSQGDSGNTIYF